The 3 T cell receptor beta chains below all came from one sample that was sequenced in a study of shared T cell receptors in the human thymus. Produced via immunoSEQ multiplex PCR; TCRdb's table is partial and in-frame only. Altogether approximately 490,000 clones are present, 75% to 80% being singletons, with the ten largest covering about 0.013%. This sample was also put to use in a study of human thymus T cells.

The sample comprised thymocytes. Receptor source: a boy less than two years old with a congenital heart defect.

The V gene is TRBV4-3, the J gene TRBJ2-7, with TRBD1 identical over 10 bases. The germline gives CDR1 LGHNA, CDR2 YSLEER. This CDR3 has 20 amino acids. The J segment lost 0 bases and the V segment lost 4 bases, leaving 18 bases of the junction unmatched. CDR3 sequence: CASSRTTGQGSSGSSYEQYF. The CDR3 DNA sequence: TGCGCCAGCAGCCGAACAACGGGACAGGGGTCTAGCGGATCCTCCTACGAGCAGTACTTC.

The count of this clone is one. The chain uses TRBV7-9 and TRBJ1-2; TRBD1 aligns across 8 bases. Germline V gene sequence: CDR1 SEHNR, CDR2 FQNEAQ (reference sequence). The CDR3 runs 16 residues. Losses at the gene ends were 1 base for V and 4 bases for J; bases not matched to a gene: 8. The CDR3 spells CASSLGLGQAVYGYTF. CDR3 sequence (DNA): TGTGCCAGCAGCTTAGGGCTGGGACAGGCGGTCTATGGCTACACCTTC.

This clone came up once. The J gene is TRBJ2-4, the V gene TRBV7-8; 7 nucleotides line up with TRBD2. The CDR3 spans 18 residues. J lost 1 base, V lost 3 bases, and 12 bases had no gene match. Looked up from germline, CDR1 is SGHVS and CDR2 is FQNEAQ. This CDR3 reads CASSFLVTSEVAKNIQYF. The CDR3 nucleotides are TGTGCCAGCAGCTTCCTCGTAACTAGCGAAGTGGCCAAAAACATTCAGTACTTC. The full variable domain, rest sourced from reference TRBV7-8 and TRBJ2-4, is GAGVSQSPRYKVAKRGQDVALRCDPISGHVSLFWYQQALGQGPEFLTYFQNEAQLDKSGLPSDRFFAERPEGSVSTLKIQRTQQEDSAVYLCASSFLVTSEVAKNIQYFGAGTRLSVL.